There are many counts of the clone carrying this TCR beta chain. The antigen is not known. TCRdb redid the calling of the RT-PCR reads with MiXCR, one entry per CDR3 protein. The data contain about half a million distinct CDR3 sequences, less than 10% of them seen just once; the ten biggest clones take up over 10%. The data derive from a study of response to subunit inactivated influenza vaccine. CDR3 length: 12 amino acids. V lost 3 bases and J lost 6; bases outside the gene matches: 3. Germline CDR1 DFQATT, CDR2 SNEGSKA (reference sequence). Broader study findings: T cells newly recruited by each seasonal influenza vaccination are few, the authors suggested.

The sample here was PBMCs from blood, taken about 24 months after vaccination. V is TRBV20-1 and J is TRBJ1-2; TRBD1 agrees at 8 bases. This clonotype was sampled from a man aged 45 to 70 who received an inactivated influenza vaccine. The CDR3 sequence is CSASATGDGYTF. The CDR3 DNA follows: TGCAGTGCTAGCGCGACAGGGGATGGCTACACCTTC.